What follows are 30 T cell receptor beta chains derived from one specimen sequenced in a study of cytomegalovirus exposure and HLA in healthy donors. PCR primers comprised 60 Vbeta and 13 Jbeta primers. Measured with immunoSEQ multiplex PCR; TCRdb has only the in-frame clones, and not every one. The table records 200,000 to 250,000 clones, around four fifths of them present only once. Sequencing was performed on PBMCs. Receptor source: a man aged 45-60 years in good health and CMV-seronegative.

In its sample, this clone was seen a few times. V usage is TRBV27 and J usage is TRBJ2-7, with D possibly being TRBD1 (7 bases). V was trimmed by 3 bases and J by 3 bases, leaving 9 bases between them. The germline CDR1 and CDR2 sequences are MNHEY and SMNVEV (reference sequence). This CDR3 is 13 amino acids long. CDR3 amino acids: CASSFQGGYEQYF. The CDR3 DNA sequence: TGTGCCAGCAGTTTCCAGGGGGGCTACGAGCAGTACTTC.

The chain couples TRBV15 to TRBJ2-2, with 7 nucleotides matching TRBD2. Germline assignment: CDR1 LNHNV and CDR2 YYDKDF (reference sequence). This CDR3 contains 18 residues. The junction had 9 bases not matched to a gene; V was cut back by 0 bases and J by 2 bases. CDR3 nucleotides: TGTGCCACCAGCAGAGATCTATCCCTAGCGGTTAACACCGGGGAGCTGTTTTTT. The encoded protein is CATSRDLSLAVNTGELFF. Combining the CDR3 with reference TRBV15 and TRBJ2-2 gives the whole variable domain DAMVIQNPRYQVTQFGKPVTLSCSQTLNHNVMYWYQQKSSQAPKLLFHYYDKDFNNEADTPDNFQSRRPNTSFCFLDIRSPGLGDTAMYLCATSRDLSLAVNTGELFFGEGSRLTVL.

This clone showed up just a few times. The genes are TRBV6-5 and TRBJ2-7; a weak D match, TRBD2 (6 bases). The V end lost 8 bases, the J end lost 4 bases, and 12 bases lay between the germline ends. The CDR3 spans 12 residues. CDR1 is MNHEY and CDR2 is SVGAGI in the germline V gene. Here the CDR3 DNA reads TGTGCCAGCTGTGGCGGGGATTACGAGCAGTACTTC. Its protein is CASCGGDYEQYF.

The rearrangement links TRBV6-6 to TRBJ2-5, with 8 nucleotides matching TRBD2. The length of the CDR3 is 15 residues. V was clipped by 0 bases and J by 2 bases; unmatched bases: 2. Per germline, CDR1 MNHNY and CDR2 SVGAGI (reference sequence). The CDR3 nucleotides are TGTGCCAGCAGTTACTCTTTAGCGGGACAAGAGACCCAGTACTTC. It yields the protein CASSYSLAGQETQYF.

This clone has a handful of counts. V is TRBV6-6 and J is TRBJ2-7, with D possibly being TRBD2 (5 bases). Between the trimmed V and J ends, which lost 5 bases and 2 bases, there was a span of 7 bases. Germline lookup yields CDR1 MNHNY and CDR2 SVGAGI (reference sequence). The CDR3 totals 12 residues. This CDR3 reads CASSLTTYEQYF. The CDR3 DNA reads TGTGCCAGCAGTCTGACTACCTACGAGCAGTACTTC.

The chain uses TRBV19 and TRBJ2-4; D is perhaps TRBD2 (6 bases). Germline CDR1 is LNHDA and CDR2 is SQIVND (reference sequence). V lost 1 base to trimming and J lost 9 bases, with 19 bases between them. The CDR3 length is 16 residues. CDR3 DNA sequence: TGTGCCAGTAGTATAGCTACTCGGGGGAGAGGTTTCATTCAGTACTTC. Amino acids: CASSIATRGRGFIQYF. Combining the CDR3 with reference TRBV19 and TRBJ2-4 gives the whole variable domain DGGITQSPKYLFRKEGQNVTLSCEQNLNHDAMYWYRQDPGQGLRLIYYSQIVNDFQKGDIAEGYSVSREKKESFPLTVTSAQKNPTAFYLCASSIATRGRGFIQYFGAGTRLSVL.

Notes on this clone: One end of the junction fails to match germline, which may point to a read error. The J gene is TRBJ2-7, the V gene TRBV27; tentative D call: TRBD2 (5 bases). The CDR3 spans 11 residues. Germline V gives CDR1 MNHEY, CDR2 SMNVEV (reference sequence). The CDR3 DNA follows: TGTGCCAGCAGTTTGGTGGACTTCAGTGGCTTC. It specifies CASSLVDFSGF.

This clone has a handful of counts. The chain combines TRBV27 with TRBJ2-1; D is unclear. CDR1 MNHEY and CDR2 SMNVEV come from the germline V gene (reference sequence). The V and J ends lost 6 bases and 5 bases respectively, with 14 bases between them. The CDR3 spans 14 residues. The CDR3 region has the DNA TGTGCCAGCAGCAGAAAAGTTACCCACAATGAGCAGTTCTTC. It yields the protein CASSRKVTHNEQFF.

The V and J genes are TRBV2 and TRBJ1-5; perhaps TRBD1 as D (6 bases). The CDR3 has 15 residues. Trimming pared 7 bases from V and 1 base from J, leaving 14 bases between. CDR1 is SNHLY, CDR2 FYNNEI, per germline. The CDR3 DNA reads TGTGCCAGCAAGGTGGACAGTAAAAGCAATCAGCCCCAGCATTTT. Its protein product is CASKVDSKSNQPQHF.

This clone was found once. This rearrangement joins TRBV5-4 to TRBJ2-5, with 8 positions matching TRBD2. The J call may be wrong; the DNA end is better matched by TRBJ2-7. The CDR3 extends over 15 amino acids. Looked up from germline, CDR1 is SGHNT and CDR2 is YYREEE (reference sequence). The CDR3 is CASSLAASGSYEQYF. In DNA, the CDR3 is TGTGCCAGCAGCTTGGCCGCTAGCGGGTCCTACGAGCAGTACTTC.

The CDR3 DNA follows: TGTGCCAGTAGTATCGGACAGGGGTGGGAGCCCCAGCATTTT. Protein sequence: CASSIGQGWEPQHF. The chain has TRBV19 and TRBJ1-5; 9 nucleotides align to TRBD1. The V gene's germline CDR1 is LNHDA and CDR2 SQIVND (reference sequence). This CDR3 is 14 amino acids long. V gave up 3 bases and J gave up 8 bases; unmatched junction bases: 5.

The J gene is TRBJ1-5, the V gene TRBV27; D is uncertain. This CDR3 has 15 residues. Germline values: CDR1 MNHEY, CDR2 SMNVEV (reference sequence). Trimming shortened V by 0 bases and J by 3 bases, and 9 bases separated the two germline ends. The CDR3 DNA reads as TGTGCCAGCAGTTTATCGGAGGGTCTCAATCAGCCCCAGCATTTT. This encodes CASSLSEGLNQPQHF.

The chain links TRBV9 to TRBJ2-2, with D perhaps TRBD1 (5 bases). V was trimmed by 4 bases and J by 1 base, leaving 11 bases between them. Per germline, CDR1 SGDLS and CDR2 YYNGEE. The CDR3 is made up of 15 amino acids. CDR3 region: CASSNLDRNTGELFF. In DNA, the CDR3 is TGTGCCAGCAGCAACCTAGACAGGAACACCGGGGAGCTGTTTTTT.

This rearrangement joins TRBV27 to TRBJ2-7; TRBD2 might be the D (6 bases). The V end lost 4 bases, the J end lost 3 bases, and 16 bases lay between the germline ends. CDR1 is MNHEY and CDR2 is SMNVEV in the germline V gene (reference sequence). CDR3 length equals 15 residues. CDR3 sequence: CASSSAGSGHYEQYF. The CDR3 region has the DNA TGTGCCAGCAGTTCCGCGGGTAGCGGACACTACGAGCAGTACTTC.

This chain uses TRBV11-2 with TRBJ1-1; D perhaps matches TRBD1 (5 bases). The CDR3 has 14 residues. The germline V and J ends were trimmed by 4 bases and 4 bases, with 13 bases remaining between them. The germline V gene has CDR1 SGHAT and CDR2 FQNNGV. The CDR3 reads CASSSRGSGTEAFF. CDR3 DNA: TGTGCCAGCAGCTCACGGGGGTCCGGCACTGAAGCTTTCTTT.

Comment on this clone: Without the conserved terminal phenylalanine or tryptophan, this CDR3 likely stems from a read error. The chain recombines TRBV30 with TRBJ1-2; D unclear. The length of the CDR3 is 12 residues. Germline loops: CDR1 GTSNPN, CDR2 SVGIG (reference sequence). Trimming left V 2 bases short and J 2 bases short, with 6 bases between. The CDR3 coding sequence is TGTGCCTGGAGTTTAGTGAACTATGGCTACACCCTC. The encoded protein is CAWSLVNYGYTL.

The CDR3: CASSPPDSGANVLTF. The CDR3 DNA is TGCGCCAGCAGCCCCCCAGACTCTGGGGCCAACGTCCTGACTTTC. V and J are TRBV5-1 and TRBJ2-6; D gene unclear. V lost 4 bases and J 0 bases, leaving 8 bases between the germline ends. This CDR3 contains 15 residues. Germline CDR1 is SGHRS and CDR2 is YFSETQ.

This clone appeared once. The chain combines TRBV28 with TRBJ2-7; the D gene is possibly TRBD2 (5 bases). The CDR3 loop spans 12 amino acids. V shed 2 bases and J shed 3 bases, with 5 bases lying between them. Germline-derived CDR1 and CDR2 are MDHEN and SYDVKM. Here the CDR3 DNA reads TGTGCCAGCAGTTTAGCGGGCTACGAGCAGTACTTC. It encodes CASSLAGYEQYF.

The V and J genes are TRBV13 and TRBJ1-1; 7 bases are a match to TRBD1. V gave up 5 bases and J gave up 2 bases; unmatched junction bases: 11. CDR3 length: 16 amino acids. Germline lookup yields CDR1 PRHDT and CDR2 FYEKMQ (reference sequence). The CDR3 sequence is CASSVRDSPLNTEAFF. The CDR3 bases are TGTGCCAGCAGCGTCCGGGACAGTCCTCTCAACACTGAAGCTTTCTTT.

The chain employs TRBV5-1 and TRBJ2-1; TRBD1 matches at 9 bases. CDR1 and CDR2 from the germline V gene are SGHRS and YFSETQ. The CDR3 loop spans 14 amino acids. V was pared by 4 bases and J by 7 bases, with 6 bases of the junction left unmatched. CDR3 sequence (DNA): TGCGCCAGCAGCCTCAACAGGGGGCTGAATGAGCAGTTCTTC. Protein product: CASSLNRGLNEQFF.

The chain is built from TRBV15 and TRBJ2-5; 11 nucleotides agree with TRBD2. The better agreement between TRBJ2-7 and the DNA end casts doubt on the J call. Germline lookup yields CDR1 LNHNV and CDR2 YYDKDF (reference sequence). The CDR3 covers 15 residues. The CDR3 DNA reads TGTGCCACCAGCAGAGATACTAGCGGGAGCTACGAGCAGTACTTC. Residues: CATSRDTSGSYEQYF.

The chain is built from TRBV27 and TRBJ2-5, with 10 bases fitting TRBD1. The end of the DNA aligns better with TRBJ2-7, so the J call may be wrong. Germline V CDR1 and CDR2: MNHEY, SMNVEV (reference sequence). The length of the CDR3 is 16 residues. CDR3 loop: CASSPGGTGDVYEQYF. CDR3 nucleotide sequence: TGTGCCAGCAGTCCAGGGGGGACAGGGGACGTCTACGAGCAGTACTTC.

This clone was seen more than once but under ten times. The gene calls are TRBV9 and TRBJ1-1, with a tentative D call TRBD1 (5 bases). Germline-derived CDR1 and CDR2 are SGDLS and YYNGEE. V shed 5 bases and J shed 1 base, with 9 bases lying between them. The CDR3 runs to 13 residues. CDR3 coding DNA: TGTGCCAGCAGTTCCGACAGGAACACTGAAGCTTTCTTT. Translated: CASSSDRNTEAFF.

V is TRBV28 and J is TRBJ2-3; 9 nucleotides align to TRBD2. Germline CDR1 reads MDHEN; CDR2 reads SYDVKM. There are 18 residues in the CDR3. The J segment lost 2 bases and the V segment lost 0 bases, leaving 9 bases of the junction unmatched. The CDR3 DNA follows: TGTGCCAGCAGTTTATGGGGTGGCCTAGCGGGACTCACAGATACGCAGTATTTT. It specifies CASSLWGGLAGLTDTQYF.

The rearrangement uses TRBV7-3 and TRBJ2-1; the match to TRBD2 covers 15 bases. The ends lost 5 bases at V and 4 bases at J; junction bases unmatched: 9. There are 18 residues in the CDR3. CDR1 is SGHTA and CDR2 is FQGTGA in the germline V gene. In DNA, the CDR3 is TGTGCCAGCAGCCGGACTAGCGGGAGGGCCCAGCTTTACAATGAGCAGTTCTTC. It codes for CASSRTSGRAQLYNEQFF.

The J gene is TRBJ2-5, the V gene TRBV6-5; 7 bases agree with TRBD1. CDR3 size: 15 residues. The trim removed 6 bases at V and 1 base at J, leaving 8 bases unmatched. Germline-derived CDR1 and CDR2 are MNHEY and SVGAGI. CDR3 in DNA: TGTGCCAGCAGCTATGGGACAGCTCCCCAAGAGACCCAGTACTTC. Encoded protein: CASSYGTAPQETQYF.

The V call is TRBV7-3, the J call TRBJ2-1; 11 bases match TRBD2. J lost 11 bases, V lost 5 bases, and 8 bases had no gene match. This CDR3 contains 14 residues. Germline lookup yields CDR1 SGHTA and CDR2 FQGTGA. The chain's CDR3 is CASSQEGLAAKQFF. Written as DNA, the CDR3 is TGTGCCAGCAGCCAAGAGGGACTAGCGGCGAAGCAGTTCTTC.

The gene calls are TRBV4-1 and TRBJ2-7; 8 nucleotides line up with TRBD1. Germline CDR1 and CDR2: MGHRA and YSYEKL. Trimming cost V 7 bases and J 5 bases; bases outside gene matches: 13. The CDR3 sequence is 15 residues long. Here the CDR3 reads CASISGQAVPDEQYF. As DNA, the CDR3 is TGCGCCAGCATCTCGGGACAGGCGGTCCCTGACGAGCAGTACTTC.

The chain recombines TRBV5-1 with TRBJ2-3; 7 bases are shared with TRBD2. The CDR3 runs to 14 residues. Germline CDR1 and CDR2: SGHRS and YFSETQ. J was trimmed by 2 bases and V by 2 bases; bases with no gene match: 2. CDR3 residues: CASSLAGPTDTQYF. CDR3 DNA sequence: TGCGCCAGCAGCTTAGCGGGGCCCACAGATACGCAGTATTTT.

The gene calls are TRBV9 and TRBJ2-3; D gene uncertain. Germline V gives CDR1 SGDLS, CDR2 YYNGEE. The CDR3 covers 15 residues. V shed 0 bases and J shed 0 bases, with 8 bases lying between them. The CDR3 DNA follows: TGTGCCAGCAGCGTAGCCCCCTCTAGCACAGATACGCAGTATTTT. This codes for CASSVAPSSTDTQYF. Complete variable domain (other parts from reference TRBV9 and TRBJ2-3): DSGVTQTPKHLITATGQRVTLRCSPRSGDLSVYWYQQSLDQGLQFLIQYYNGEERAKGNILERFSAQQFPDLHSELNLSSLELGDSALYFCASSVAPSSTDTQYFGPGTRLTVL.